This T cell receptor (beta chain) is drawn from a study of T cell repertoires in cytomegalovirus infection. Notes on the study in general: CMV carriers having the relevant HLA were flagged by cumulative public TCR beta family frequency.

With V trimmed by 3 bases and J by 6 bases, 4 bases remained unmatched. The CDR3 spans 15 residues. Per germline, CDR1 SGDLS and CDR2 YYNGEE. In the case of this clonotype: Antigen unknown.

TCRdb used MiXCR to reprocess the reads, holding one entry per CDR3 protein. This table has about 340,000 distinct CDR3 sequences, roughly 28% appearing once. This receptor was obtained from a human donor in good health (CMV status not recorded). Some clones in this sample may be carry-over from other donors' samples. This sequence joins TRBV9 and TRBJ2-1; 12 bases are a match to TRBD2. The specimen comprised cultured PBMCs, sampled from culture after CMV antigen stimulation. The CDR3 protein is CASSGGLAGLNEQFF. The DNA for the CDR3 is TGTGCCAGCAGCGGGGGACTAGCGGGCCTCAATGAGCAGTTCTTC.